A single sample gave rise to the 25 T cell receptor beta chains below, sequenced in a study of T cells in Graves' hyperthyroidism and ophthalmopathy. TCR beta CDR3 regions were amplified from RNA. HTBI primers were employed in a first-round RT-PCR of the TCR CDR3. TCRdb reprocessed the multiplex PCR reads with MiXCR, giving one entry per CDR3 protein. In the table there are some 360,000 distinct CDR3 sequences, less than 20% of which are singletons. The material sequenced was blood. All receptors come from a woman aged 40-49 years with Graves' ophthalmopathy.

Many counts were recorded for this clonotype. CDR3 amino acids: CASSGQGENTEAFF. CDR3 sequence (DNA): TGTGCCAGCAGTGGACAGGGGGAGAACACTGAAGCTTTCTTT. The chain joins TRBV12-3 or TRBV12-4 to TRBJ1-1; 10 nucleotides match TRBD1. With V trimmed by 5 bases and J by 1 base, 1 base remained unmatched. CDR3 length equals 14 residues.

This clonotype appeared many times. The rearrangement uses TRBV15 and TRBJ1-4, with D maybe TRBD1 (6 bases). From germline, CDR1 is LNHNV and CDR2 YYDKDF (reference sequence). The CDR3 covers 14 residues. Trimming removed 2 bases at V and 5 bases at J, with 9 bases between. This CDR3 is CATSRTRGNEKLFF. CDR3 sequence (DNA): TGTGCCACCAGCAGAACCAGGGGAAATGAAAAACTGTTTTTT.

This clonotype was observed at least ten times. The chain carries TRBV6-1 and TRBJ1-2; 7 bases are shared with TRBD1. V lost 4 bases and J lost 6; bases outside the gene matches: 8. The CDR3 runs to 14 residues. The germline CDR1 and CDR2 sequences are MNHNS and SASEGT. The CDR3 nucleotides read TGTGCCAGCAGTGGGTCCCGGGACAGTCATGGCTACACCTTC. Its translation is CASSGSRDSHGYTF.

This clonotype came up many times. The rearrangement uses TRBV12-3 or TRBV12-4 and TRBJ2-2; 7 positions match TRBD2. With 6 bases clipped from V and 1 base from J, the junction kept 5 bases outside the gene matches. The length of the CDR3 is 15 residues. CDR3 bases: TGTGCCAGCAGCCTAATAGCGGGGAACACCGGGGAGCTGTTTTTT. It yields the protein CASSLIAGNTGELFF.

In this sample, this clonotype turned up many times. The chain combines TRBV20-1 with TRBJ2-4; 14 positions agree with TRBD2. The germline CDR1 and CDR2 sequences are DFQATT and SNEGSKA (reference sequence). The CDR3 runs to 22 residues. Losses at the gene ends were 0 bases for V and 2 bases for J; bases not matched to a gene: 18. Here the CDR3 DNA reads TGCAGTGCTAGAGATGTCGGGACTAGCGGGAGCTTGAAGAGCGACTCCAAAAACATTCAGTACTTC. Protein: CSARDVGTSGSLKSDSKNIQYF.

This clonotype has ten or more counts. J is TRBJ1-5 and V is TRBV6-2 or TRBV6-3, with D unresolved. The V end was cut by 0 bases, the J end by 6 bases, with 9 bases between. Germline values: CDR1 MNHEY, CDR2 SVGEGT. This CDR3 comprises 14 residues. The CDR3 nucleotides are TGTGCCAGCAGTTACTCATGGGAATCTCAGCCCCAGCATTTT. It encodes CASSYSWESQPQHF.

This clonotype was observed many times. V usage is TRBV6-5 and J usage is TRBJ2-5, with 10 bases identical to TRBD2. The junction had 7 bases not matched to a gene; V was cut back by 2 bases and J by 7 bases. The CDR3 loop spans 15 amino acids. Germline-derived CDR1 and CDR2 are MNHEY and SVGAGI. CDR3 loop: CASSYLASGSRTQYF. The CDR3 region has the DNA TGTGCCAGCAGTTACCTGGCTAGCGGGAGTCGGACCCAGTACTTC.

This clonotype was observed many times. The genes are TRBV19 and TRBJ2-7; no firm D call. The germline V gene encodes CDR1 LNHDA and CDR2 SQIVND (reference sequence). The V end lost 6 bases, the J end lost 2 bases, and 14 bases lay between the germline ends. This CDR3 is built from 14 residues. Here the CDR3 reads CASSTSTTTYEQYF. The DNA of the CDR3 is TGTGCCAGTAGCACCTCTACCACCACCTACGAGCAGTACTTC. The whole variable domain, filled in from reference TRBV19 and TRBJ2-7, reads DGGITQSPKYLFRKEGQNVTLSCEQNLNHDAMYWYRQDPGQGLRLIYYSQIVNDFQKGDIAEGYSVSREKKESFPLTVTSAQKNPTAFYLCASSTSTTTYEQYFGPGTRLTVT.

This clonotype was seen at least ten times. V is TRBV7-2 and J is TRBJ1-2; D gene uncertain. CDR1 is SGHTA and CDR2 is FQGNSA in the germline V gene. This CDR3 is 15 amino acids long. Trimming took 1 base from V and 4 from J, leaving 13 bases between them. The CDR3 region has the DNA TGTGCCAGCAGCTTAGGAAAATACGACTCCTATGGCTACACCTTC. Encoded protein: CASSLGKYDSYGYTF. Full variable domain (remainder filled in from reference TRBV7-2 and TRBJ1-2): GAGVSQSPSNKVTEKGKDVELRCDPISGHTALYWYRQSLGQGLEFLIYFQGNSAPDKSGLPSDRFSAERTGGSVSTLTIQRTQQEDSAVYLCASSLGKYDSYGYTFGSGTRLTVV.

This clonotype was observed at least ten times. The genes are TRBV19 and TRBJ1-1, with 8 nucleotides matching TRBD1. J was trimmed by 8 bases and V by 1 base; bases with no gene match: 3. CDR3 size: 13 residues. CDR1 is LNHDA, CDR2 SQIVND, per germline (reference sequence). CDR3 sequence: CASSIGTGTEAFF. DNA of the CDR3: TGTGCCAGTAGTATAGGGACAGGGACCGAAGCTTTCTTT.

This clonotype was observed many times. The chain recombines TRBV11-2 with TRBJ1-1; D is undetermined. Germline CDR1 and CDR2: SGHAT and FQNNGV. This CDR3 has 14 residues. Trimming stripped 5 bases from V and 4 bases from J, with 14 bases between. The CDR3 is CASSPVESGTEAFF. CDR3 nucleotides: TGTGCCAGCAGCCCCGTCGAGAGCGGCACTGAAGCTTTCTTT.

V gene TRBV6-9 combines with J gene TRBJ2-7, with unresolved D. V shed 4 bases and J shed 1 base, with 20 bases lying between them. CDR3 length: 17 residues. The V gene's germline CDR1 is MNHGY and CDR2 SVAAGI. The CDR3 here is CASSLDPEKLRSYEQYF. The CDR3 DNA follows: TGTGCCAGCAGTTTAGATCCCGAAAAGCTGCGGTCCTACGAGCAGTACTTC.

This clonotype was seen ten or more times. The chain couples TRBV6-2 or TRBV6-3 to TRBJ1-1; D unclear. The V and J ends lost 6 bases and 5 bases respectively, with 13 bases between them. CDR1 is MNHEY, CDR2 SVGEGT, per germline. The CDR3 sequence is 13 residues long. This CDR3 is CASRLAAITEAFF. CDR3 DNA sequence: TGTGCCAGCAGATTGGCAGCGATTACTGAAGCTTTCTTT.

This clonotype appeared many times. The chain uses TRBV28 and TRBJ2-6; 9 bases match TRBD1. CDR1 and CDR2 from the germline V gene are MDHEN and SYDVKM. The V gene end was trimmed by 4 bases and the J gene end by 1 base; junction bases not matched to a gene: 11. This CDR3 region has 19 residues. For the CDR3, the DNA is TGTGCCAGCAGTTACCCACAGGGGGCAACATTATCTGGGGCCAACGTCCTGACTTTC. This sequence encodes CASSYPQGATLSGANVLTF. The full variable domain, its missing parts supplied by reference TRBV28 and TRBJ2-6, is DVKVTQSSRYLVKRTGEKVFLECVQDMDHENMFWYRQDPGLGLRLIYFSYDVKMKEKGDIPEGYSVSREKKERFSLILESASTNQTSMYLCASSYPQGATLSGANVLTFGAGSRLTVL.

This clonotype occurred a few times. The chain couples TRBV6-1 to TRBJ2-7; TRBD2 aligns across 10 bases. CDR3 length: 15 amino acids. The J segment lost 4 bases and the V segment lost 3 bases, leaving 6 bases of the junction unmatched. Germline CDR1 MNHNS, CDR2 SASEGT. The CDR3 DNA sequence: TGTGCCAGCAGTGATCCTAGCGGGAGAAGGTACGAGCAGTACTTC. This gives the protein CASSDPSGRRYEQYF.

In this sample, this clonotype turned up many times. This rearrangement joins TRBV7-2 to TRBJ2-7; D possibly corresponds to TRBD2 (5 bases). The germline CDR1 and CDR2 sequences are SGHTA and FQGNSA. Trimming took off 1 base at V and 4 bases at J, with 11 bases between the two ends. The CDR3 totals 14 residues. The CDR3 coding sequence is TGTGCCAGCAGCTTAGTTCCGGGGAGATACGAGCAGTACTTC. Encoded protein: CASSLVPGRYEQYF. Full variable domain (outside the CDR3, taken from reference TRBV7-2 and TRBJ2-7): GAGVSQSPSNKVTEKGKDVELRCDPISGHTALYWYRQSLGQGLEFLIYFQGNSAPDKSGLPSDRFSAERTGGSVSTLTIQRTQQEDSAVYLCASSLVPGRYEQYFGPGTRLTVT.

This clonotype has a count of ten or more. The CDR3 here is CAWNQGDTEAFF. The CDR3 bases are TGTGCCTGGAACCAGGGGGACACTGAAGCTTTCTTT. The V and J genes are TRBV30 and TRBJ1-1; TRBD1 agrees at 7 bases. The CDR3 covers 12 residues. The germline V gene encodes CDR1 GTSNPN and CDR2 SVGIG (reference sequence). J gave up 3 bases and V 4 bases, and 2 bases lay outside the gene matches. The full variable domain, its missing parts supplied by reference TRBV30 and TRBJ1-1, is SQTIHQWPATLVQPVGSPLSLECTVEGTSNPNLYWYRQAAGRGLQLLFYSVGIGQISSEVPQNLSASRPQDRQFILSSKKLLLSDSGFYLCAWNQGDTEAFFGQGTRLTVV.

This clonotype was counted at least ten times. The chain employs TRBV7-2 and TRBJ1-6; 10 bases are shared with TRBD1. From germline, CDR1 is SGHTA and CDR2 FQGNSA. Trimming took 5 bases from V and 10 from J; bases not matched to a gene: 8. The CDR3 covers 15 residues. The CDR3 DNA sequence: TGTGCCAGCAGCACCCGACAGGGGGCCAGGTCACCCCTCCACTTT. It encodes CASSTRQGARSPLHF.

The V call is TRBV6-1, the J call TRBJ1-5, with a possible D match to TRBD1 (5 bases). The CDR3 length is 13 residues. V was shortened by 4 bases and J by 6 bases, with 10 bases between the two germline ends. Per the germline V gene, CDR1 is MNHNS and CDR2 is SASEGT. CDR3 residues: CASSVGQGQPQHF. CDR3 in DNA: TGTGCCAGCAGTGTGGGGCAGGGTCAGCCCCAGCATTTT.

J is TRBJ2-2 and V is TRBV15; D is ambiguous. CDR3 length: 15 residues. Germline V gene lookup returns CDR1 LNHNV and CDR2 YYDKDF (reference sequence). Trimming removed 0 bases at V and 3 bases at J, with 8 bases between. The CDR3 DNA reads TGTGCCACCAGCAGAGATTTCAGCTACACCGGGGAGCTGTTTTTT. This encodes CATSRDFSYTGELFF.

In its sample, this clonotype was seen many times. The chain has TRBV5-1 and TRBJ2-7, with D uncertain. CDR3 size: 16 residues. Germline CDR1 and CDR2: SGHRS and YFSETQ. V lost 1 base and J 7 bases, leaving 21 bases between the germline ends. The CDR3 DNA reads TGCGCCAGCAGCTTGTCCTCCCCAACCGCCTCTAGGGAGCAGTACTTC. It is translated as CASSLSSPTASREQYF.

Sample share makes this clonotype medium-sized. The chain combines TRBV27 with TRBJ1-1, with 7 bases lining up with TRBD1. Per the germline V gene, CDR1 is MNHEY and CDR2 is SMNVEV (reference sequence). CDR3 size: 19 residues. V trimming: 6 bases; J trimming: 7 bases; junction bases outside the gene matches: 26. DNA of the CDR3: TGTGCCAGCAGCCAACGCCGGGACAGACTCGTCCGGACTTTAGGTGAAGCTTTCTTT. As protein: CASSQRRDRLVRTLGEAFF.

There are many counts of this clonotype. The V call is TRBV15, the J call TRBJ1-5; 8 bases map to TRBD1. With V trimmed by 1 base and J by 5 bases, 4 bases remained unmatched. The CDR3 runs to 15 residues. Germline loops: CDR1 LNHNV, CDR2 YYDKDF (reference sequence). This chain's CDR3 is CATSRGGQGHQPQHF. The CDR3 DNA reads TGTGCCACCAGCAGAGGCGGACAGGGCCATCAGCCCCAGCATTTT.

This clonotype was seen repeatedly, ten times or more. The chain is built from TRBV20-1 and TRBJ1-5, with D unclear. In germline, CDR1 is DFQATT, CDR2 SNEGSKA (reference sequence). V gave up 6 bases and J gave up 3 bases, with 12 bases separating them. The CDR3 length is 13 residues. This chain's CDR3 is CSAHDGTNQPQHF. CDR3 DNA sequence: TGCAGTGCCCACGACGGAACCAATCAGCCCCAGCATTTT.

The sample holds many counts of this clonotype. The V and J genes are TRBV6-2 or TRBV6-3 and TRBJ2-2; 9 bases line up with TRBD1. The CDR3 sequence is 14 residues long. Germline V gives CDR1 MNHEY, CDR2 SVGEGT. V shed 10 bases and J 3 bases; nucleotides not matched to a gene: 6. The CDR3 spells CAIQGARDTGELFF. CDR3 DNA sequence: TGTGCCATACAGGGGGCGCGAGACACCGGGGAGCTGTTTTTT.